The rows below give T cell receptor beta chains drawn from one sample of a study of blood T cells in healthy people across ages. One entry per CDR3 protein, called by TCRdb with MiXCR from the 5' RACE reads. The data show about 1.4 million distinct CDR3 sequences, approximately 60% seen once. Source material: blood. These receptors originate from a man younger than 35 in good health. Each CDR3 is given with its conserved first and last residue. The D gene is left open where the match is weak. Size is stated for part of the rows, as once, few or many counts, or as a class when the clone is expanded.

clone_size cdr3_length d_call j_call v_call cdr3_nt cdr3_aa
. 14 . TRBJ1-2 TRBV29-1 TGCAGCGTTAATGACCGATCCCGTAACTATGGCTACACCTTC CSVNDRSRNYGYTF
. 14 . TRBJ1-4 TRBV15 TGTGCCACCAGCCCGACCTCCCCAAGGGAAAAACTGTTTTTT CATSPTSPREKLFF
few 14 . TRBJ1-6 TRBV7-8 TGTGCCAGCGGCTTAGCGGCAGGGAGTTCACCCCTCCACTTT CASGLAAGSSPLHF
. 15 . TRBJ2-7 TRBV5-1 TGCGCCAGCAGCTTACGGGGGACAACTAGCTACGAGCAGTACTTC CASSLRGTTSYEQYF
many 12 . TRBJ1-2 TRBV6-5 TGTGCCAGCAAGGTCGGGGACTATGGCTACACCTTC CASKVGDYGYTF
. 14 . TRBJ1-2 TRBV6-6 TGTGCCAGCAGCCCAATCCAGGGTGTCGATGGCTACACCTTC CASSPIQGVDGYTF
few 13 TRBD1 TRBJ2-7 TRBV25-1 TGTGCCAGCAGTGGGGGACAGCCCTACGAGCAGTACTTC CASSGGQPYEQYF
. 14 . TRBJ2-3 TRBV29-1 TGCAGCGTTCTGGGGTTGGACGGGGTGGATACGCAGTATTTT CSVLGLDGVDTQYF
. 15 TRBD2 TRBJ2-1 TRBV20-1 TGCAGTGCTAGTAACCTAGCGGGAGTTCTGGATGAGCAGTTCTTC CSASNLAGVLDEQFF
. 12 . TRBJ2-1 TRBV29-1 TGCACCGCACCGGCACTTTCGGATGAGCAGTTCTTC CTAPALSDEQFF
. 16 . TRBJ1-1 TRBV12-3/TRBV12-4 TGTGCCAGCAGCCCGCCCTGGGGACGAGGGAACACTGAAGCTTTCTTT CASSPPWGRGNTEAFF
. 16 TRBD1 TRBJ2-7 TRBV7-2 TGTGCCAGCAGCTACCCCGGGACAGCCAAGACCTACGAGCAGTACTTC CASSYPGTAKTYEQYF
. 16 . TRBJ1-3 TRBV9 TGTGCCAGCAGCGCCGCCGGAGGGGGCTCTGGAAACACCATATATTTT CASSAAGGGSGNTIYF
. 15 TRBD1 TRBJ2-5 TRBV7-9 TGTGCCGGGGCACAACAGGGGGGTTCCCAAGAGACCCAGTACTTC CAGAQQGGSQETQYF
. 17 TRBD2 TRBJ2-7 TRBV27 TGTGCCAGCAGTTTAACCCTCACGGGGGACTACGTCTACGAGCAGTACTTC CASSLTLTGDYVYEQYF
. 13 TRBD2 TRBJ2-1 TRBV20-1 TGCAGTGCTGTAGCGGGGGGCAGGAATGAGCAGTTCTTC CSAVAGGRNEQFF
once 16 TRBD1 TRBJ1-2 TRBV28 TGTGCCAGCAGTGCCCCCGGGGACAGGGAGGGCTATGGCCACACCTTC CASSAPGDREGYGHTF
. 13 . TRBJ2-1 TRBV20-1 TGCAGTGCGCCTTGGACGGGGTTATTTGAGCAGTTCTTC CSAPWTGLFEQFF
. 13 . TRBJ2-3 TRBV2 TGTGCCAACCTCGCGACAGGTTTTGATACGCAGTATTTT CANLATGFDTQYF
. 12 . TRBJ1-2 TRBV20-1 TGCAGTGCCCGGGACAAGTTCGGGCCCTACACCTTC CSARDKFGPYTF
. 13 TRBD1 TRBJ2-7 TRBV6-1 TGTGCCAGCACCTGGACAGGTTACTACGAGCAGTACTTC CASTWTGYYEQYF
. 16 . TRBJ1-2 TRBV4-2 TGTGCCAGCAGCCAGGCCCGACAGGATGCTAACTATGGCTACACCTTC CASSQARQDANYGYTF
few 12 . TRBJ2-7 TRBV7-2 TGTGCCAGCAGCTTAGAAGTTGGAACCCAGTACTTC CASSLEVGTQYF
. 12 . TRBJ2-5 TRBV20-1 TGCAGTGCTAGAGAGAAGCGGGAGACCCAGTACTTC CSAREKRETQYF
few 15 . TRBJ2-6 TRBV12-3/TRBV12-4 TGTGCCAGCATCCGGACTCTCCCCGGGGCCAACGTCCTGACTTTC CASIRTLPGANVLTF
. 15 . TRBJ1-1 TRBV27 TGTGCCAGCAGTTTAAAGGGGCTTCGTTATACTGAAGCTTTCTTT CASSLKGLRYTEAFF
few 13 . TRBJ2-7 TRBV12-3/TRBV12-4 TGTGCCAGCAGCCCCGACCGGTTAGACGAGCAGTACTTC CASSPDRLDEQYF
few 17 TRBD1 TRBJ2-7 TRBV4-2 TGTGCCAGCAGCCAAGAAGGTTCAGGGACAGTTACCTACGAGCAGTACTTC CASSQEGSGTVTYEQYF
. 15 TRBD2 TRBJ2-1 TRBV7-2 TGTGCCAGCAGCAGACCGGCGCGGGAGCACAATGAGCAGTTCTTC CASSRPAREHNEQFF
. 14 . TRBJ2-1 TRBV20-1 TGCAGTGCTAGAGGTGGTGGGGGAAAGAATGAGCAGTTCTTC CSARGGGGKNEQFF
few 12 . TRBJ1-2 TRBV7-9 TGTGCCAGCAGCTCCGGGACACTTGGCTACACCTTC CASSSGTLGYTF
. 15 . TRBJ2-7 TRBV4-3 TGCGCCAGCAGCCATCTCCGGGGTCAACACTACGAGCAGTACTTC CASSHLRGQHYEQYF
. 16 . TRBJ2-7 TRBV10-3 TGTGCCATCAGTGATTACAGGGATAACTCACTCTACGAGCAGTACTTC CAISDYRDNSLYEQYF
. 18 TRBD2 TRBJ2-7 TRBV28 TGTGCCAGCAGTTTATTTAACCCGGGACTAGCGTTTTCCTACGAGCAGTACTTC CASSLFNPGLAFSYEQYF
. 14 . TRBJ2-2 TRBV24-1 TGTGCCACCAGTACAAACAGAAACACCGGGGAGCTGTTTTTT CATSTNRNTGELFF
. 15 TRBD2 TRBJ2-1 TRBV11-2 TGTGCCAGCAGCCCCTGGACTAGCGGGGGCGATGAGCAGTTCTTC CASSPWTSGGDEQFF
. 15 TRBD2 TRBJ2-5 TRBV28 TGTGCCAGCAGCCCCAGCGGGACGAACCAAGAGACCCAGTACTTC CASSPSGTNQETQYF
. 15 . TRBJ2-1 TRBV12-3/TRBV12-4 TGTGCCAGCAGCTTACCTCAAGCATCGATCGATGAGCAGTTCTTC CASSLPQASIDEQFF
. 13 . TRBJ2-3 TRBV20-1 TGCAGTGCTAGTCGGGCAGGCACAGATACGCAGTATTTT CSASRAGTDTQYF
. 15 . TRBJ2-5 TRBV4-3 TGCGCCAGCAGCCAAGAACCAGGCGACTACAATGAGCAGTACTTC CASSQEPGDYNEQYF
few 14 . TRBJ2-5 TRBV4-2 TGTGCCAGCAGCCAAGTGGGGGGGCTTGAGACCCAGTACTTC CASSQVGGLETQYF
few 11 . TRBJ1-1 TRBV6-5 TGTGCCAGCATTCATTATCCTCAAGCTTTCTTT CASIHYPQAFF
. 12 TRBD2 TRBJ2-1 TRBV20-1 TGCAGTGCCGTCTCTAGCGGCAATGAGCAGTTCTTC CSAVSSGNEQFF
. 14 TRBD1 TRBJ2-7 TRBV20-1 TGCAGTGCGAGGGACAGGGTCCTTTCCTACGAGCAGTACTTC CSARDRVLSYEQYF
few 15 TRBD2 TRBJ2-3 TRBV7-2 TGTGCCAGCAGTTGGGCTAGCGGGGGATCAGATACGCAGTATTTT CASSWASGGSDTQYF
. 15 . TRBJ2-3 TRBV6-6 TGTGCCAGCAGTTTACTCATCGGCAACACAGATACGCAGTATTTT CASSLLIGNTDTQYF
. 13 . TRBJ1-2 TRBV9 TGTGCCAGCAGCGCCCGACAGTCCTATGGCTACACCTTC CASSARQSYGYTF
. 14 . TRBJ1-6 TRBV6-5 TGTGCCAGCACCTTAGGACCTAACCAATCACCCCTCCACTTT CASTLGPNQSPLHF